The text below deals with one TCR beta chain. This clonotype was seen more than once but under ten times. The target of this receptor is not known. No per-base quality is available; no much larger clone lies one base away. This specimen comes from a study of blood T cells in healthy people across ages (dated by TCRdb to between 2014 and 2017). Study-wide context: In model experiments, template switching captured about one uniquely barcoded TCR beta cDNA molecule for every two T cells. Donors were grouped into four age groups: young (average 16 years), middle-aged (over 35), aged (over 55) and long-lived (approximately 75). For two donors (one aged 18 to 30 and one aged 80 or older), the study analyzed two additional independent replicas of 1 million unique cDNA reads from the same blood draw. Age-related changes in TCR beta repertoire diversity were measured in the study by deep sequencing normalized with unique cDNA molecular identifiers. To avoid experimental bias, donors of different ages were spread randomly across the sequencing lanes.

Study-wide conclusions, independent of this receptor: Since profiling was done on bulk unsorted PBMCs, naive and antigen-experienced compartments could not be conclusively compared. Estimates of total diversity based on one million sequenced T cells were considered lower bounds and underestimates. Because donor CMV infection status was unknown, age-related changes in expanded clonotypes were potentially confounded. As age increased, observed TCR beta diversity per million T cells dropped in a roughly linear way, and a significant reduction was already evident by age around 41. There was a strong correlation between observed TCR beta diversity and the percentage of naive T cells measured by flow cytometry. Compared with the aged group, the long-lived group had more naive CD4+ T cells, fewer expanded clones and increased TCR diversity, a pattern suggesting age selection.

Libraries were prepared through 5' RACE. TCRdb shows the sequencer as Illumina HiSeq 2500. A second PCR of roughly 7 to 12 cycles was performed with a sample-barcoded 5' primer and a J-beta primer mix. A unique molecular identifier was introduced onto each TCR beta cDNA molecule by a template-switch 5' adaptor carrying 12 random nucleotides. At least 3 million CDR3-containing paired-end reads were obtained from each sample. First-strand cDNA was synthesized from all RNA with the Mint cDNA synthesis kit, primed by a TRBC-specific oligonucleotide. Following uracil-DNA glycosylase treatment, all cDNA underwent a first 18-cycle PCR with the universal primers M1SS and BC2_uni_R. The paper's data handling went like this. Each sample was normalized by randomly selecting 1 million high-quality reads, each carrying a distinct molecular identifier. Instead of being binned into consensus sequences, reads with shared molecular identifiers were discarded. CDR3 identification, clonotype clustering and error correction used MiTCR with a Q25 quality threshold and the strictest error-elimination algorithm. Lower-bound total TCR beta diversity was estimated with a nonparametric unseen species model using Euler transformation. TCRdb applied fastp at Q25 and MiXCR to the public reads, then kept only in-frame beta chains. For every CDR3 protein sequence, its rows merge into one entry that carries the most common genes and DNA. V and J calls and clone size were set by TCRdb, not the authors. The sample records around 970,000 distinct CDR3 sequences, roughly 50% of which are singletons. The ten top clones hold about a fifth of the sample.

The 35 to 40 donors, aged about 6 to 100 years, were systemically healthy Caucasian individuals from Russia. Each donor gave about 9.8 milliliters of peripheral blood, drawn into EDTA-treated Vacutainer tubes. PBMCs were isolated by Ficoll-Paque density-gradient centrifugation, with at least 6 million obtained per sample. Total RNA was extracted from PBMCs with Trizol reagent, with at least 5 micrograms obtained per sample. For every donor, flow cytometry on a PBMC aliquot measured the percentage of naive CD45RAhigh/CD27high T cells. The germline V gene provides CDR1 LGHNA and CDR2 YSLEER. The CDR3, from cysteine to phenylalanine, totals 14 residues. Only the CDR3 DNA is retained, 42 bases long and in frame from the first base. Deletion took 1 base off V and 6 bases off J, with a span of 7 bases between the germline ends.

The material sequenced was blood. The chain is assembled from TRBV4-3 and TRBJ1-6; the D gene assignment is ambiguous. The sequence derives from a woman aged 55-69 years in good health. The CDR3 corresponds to CASSQGVGNSPLHF. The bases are TGCGCCAGCAGCCAAGGGGTTGGTAATTCACCCCTCCACTTT.